Given below is one T cell receptor (beta chain) in context. Its antigen is unidentified. The record originates from a study of T cells expressing NK-cell markers. Study details: In sorted CD3+CD56+NKG2C+, CD3+CD56+NKG2C- and CD3+CD56-NKG2C+ T cells, TCR beta repertoires were obtained.

Per the germline V gene, CDR1 is SNHLY and CDR2 is FYNNEI. This CDR3 is built from 15 residues. General study findings and limits: Similarly, these clonotypes led the CD3+CD56-NKG2C+ fraction as well in four donors. Unclear, still, was the HCMV specificity of the expanded NKG2C+ T cell clones. Among CD8+ T cells from five or six donors, dominant NKG2C+ clonotypes accounted for roughly 1.0-7.0%.

One entry per CDR3 protein, without DNA, is what TCRdb gives after re-calling the 5' RACE reads. The data include over 150,000 distinct CDR3 sequences; the top ten clones carry over 20%. The sample consisted of blood T cells: a sorted CD56 or NKG2C T cell subset, CD4+ or CD8+ T cells, or bulk PBMC T cells (not recorded which). The genes are TRBV2 and TRBJ2-1; no DNA is available, so the TRBD2 call from TCRdb remains unchecked. The sequence was collected from a man between 18 and 69 years old in good health. The CDR3 reads CASSTSGGMYNEQFF.